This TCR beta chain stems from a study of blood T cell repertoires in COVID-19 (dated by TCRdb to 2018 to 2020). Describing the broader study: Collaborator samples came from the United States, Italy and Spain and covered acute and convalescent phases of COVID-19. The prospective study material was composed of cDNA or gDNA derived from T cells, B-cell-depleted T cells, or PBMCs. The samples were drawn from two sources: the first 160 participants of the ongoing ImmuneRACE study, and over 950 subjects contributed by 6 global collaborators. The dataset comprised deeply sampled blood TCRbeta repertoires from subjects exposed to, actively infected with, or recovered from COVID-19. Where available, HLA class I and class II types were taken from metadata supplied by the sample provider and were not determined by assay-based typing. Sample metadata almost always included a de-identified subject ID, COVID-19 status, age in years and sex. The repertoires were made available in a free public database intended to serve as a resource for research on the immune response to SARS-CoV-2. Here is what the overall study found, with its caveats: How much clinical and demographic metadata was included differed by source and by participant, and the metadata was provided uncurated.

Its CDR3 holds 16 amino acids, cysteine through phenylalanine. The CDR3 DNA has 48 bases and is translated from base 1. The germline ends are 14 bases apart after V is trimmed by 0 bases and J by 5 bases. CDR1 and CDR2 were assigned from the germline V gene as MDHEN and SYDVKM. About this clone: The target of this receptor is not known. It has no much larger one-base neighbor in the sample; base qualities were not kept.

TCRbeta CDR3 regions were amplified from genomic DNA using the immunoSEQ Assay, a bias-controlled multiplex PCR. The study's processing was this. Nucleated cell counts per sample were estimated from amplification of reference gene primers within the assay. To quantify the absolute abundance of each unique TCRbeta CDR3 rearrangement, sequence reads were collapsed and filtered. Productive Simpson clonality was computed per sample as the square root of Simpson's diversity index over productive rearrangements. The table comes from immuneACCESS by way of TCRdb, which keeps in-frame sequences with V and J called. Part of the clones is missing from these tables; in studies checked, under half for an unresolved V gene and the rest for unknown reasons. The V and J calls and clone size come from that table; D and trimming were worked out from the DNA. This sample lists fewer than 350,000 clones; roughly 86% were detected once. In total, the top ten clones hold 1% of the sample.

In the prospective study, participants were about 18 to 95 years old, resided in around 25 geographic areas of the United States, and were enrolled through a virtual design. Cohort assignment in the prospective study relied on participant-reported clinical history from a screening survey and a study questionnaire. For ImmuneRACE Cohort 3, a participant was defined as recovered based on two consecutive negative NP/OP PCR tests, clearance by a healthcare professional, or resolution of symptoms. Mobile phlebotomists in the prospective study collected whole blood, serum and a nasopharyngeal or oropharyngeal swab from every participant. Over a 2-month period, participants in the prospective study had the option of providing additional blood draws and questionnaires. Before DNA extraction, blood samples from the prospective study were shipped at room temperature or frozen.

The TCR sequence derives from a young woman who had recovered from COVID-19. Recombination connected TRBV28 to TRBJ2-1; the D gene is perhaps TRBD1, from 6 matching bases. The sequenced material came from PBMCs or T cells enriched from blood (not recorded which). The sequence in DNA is TGTGCCAGCAGTTTATGGGGGGCCAACTCAAACAATGAGCAGTTCTTC. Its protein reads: CASSLWGANSNNEQFF.